A selection of T cell receptor beta chains follows, all from one sample in a study of monozygotic twins with inflammatory bowel disease. Using the 5' RACE reads, TCRdb records one entry per CDR3 protein without DNA. Its listing shows some 83,000 distinct CDR3 sequences. The material sequenced was blood. These receptors all stem from a human donor with ulcerative colitis or Crohn's disease, or a healthy co-twin of an affected twin (not recorded which). Each CDR3 is given with its conserved first and last residue.

>TRBV7-8|TRBJ2-3
CASSLVGGADTQYF
>TRBV3-1|TRBJ2-5
CASSLTGRGTQYF
>TRBV5-1|TRBJ2-3
CASSTQGAHTDTQYF
>TRBV20-1|TRBJ2-7
CSALGTGASYEQYF
>TRBV7-2|TRBJ1-1
CASSPYTDGTEAFF
>TRBV2|TRBJ2-7
CASSRTSGTYEQYF
>TRBV5-1|TRBJ1-5
CASSLGGGSNQPQHF
>TRBV5-1|TRBJ1-4
CASSLGQEREKLFF
>TRBV12-3/TRBV12-4|TRBJ2-5
CASSHSRTGTQETQYF
>TRBV7-9|TRBJ2-3
CASSSPSTDTQYF
>TRBV2|TRBJ1-5
CASSEGGYNQPQHF
>TRBV5-5|TRBJ2-7
CASSLTSGGYEQYF
>TRBV9|TRBJ2-7
CASSVRGIADEQYF
>TRBV9|TRBJ2-1
CASSVSPGLVDEQFF
>TRBV5-1|TRBJ1-1
CASRPATGGAGTEAFF